The sequence of this T cell receptor (beta chain) was determined in a study of tumour-infiltrating T cells in Burkitt lymphoma. Study at large: Productive clonality predicted overall and progression-free survival.

Germline CDR1 reads SGDLS; CDR2 reads YYNGEE. The CDR3 has 19 amino acids. V lost 0 bases and J lost 4; bases outside the gene matches: 12. Only in-frame clones appear in the TCRdb table, and some are missing; sequencing was by immunoSEQ multiplex PCR. The sample consists of 14,000 or so clones, approximately 28% of them appearing once. Sequenced input: tumor tissue. The J gene is TRBJ2-1, the V gene TRBV9, with TRBD2 identical over 11 bases. This TCR was sampled from a human donor with diffuse large B-cell lymphoma. The CDR3 DNA sequence: TGTGCCAGCAGCGTAGTACCCAATACCGGGACTAGCGGTTACAATGAGCAGTTCTTC. As protein: CASSVVPNTGTSGYNEQFF.